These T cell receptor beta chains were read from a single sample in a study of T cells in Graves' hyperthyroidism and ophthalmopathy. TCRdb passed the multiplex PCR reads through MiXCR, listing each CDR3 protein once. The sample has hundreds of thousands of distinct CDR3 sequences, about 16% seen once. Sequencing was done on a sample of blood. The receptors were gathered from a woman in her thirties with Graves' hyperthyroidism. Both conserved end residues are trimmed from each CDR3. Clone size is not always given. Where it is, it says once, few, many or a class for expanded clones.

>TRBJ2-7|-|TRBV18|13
ASSPIGTPHNEQY
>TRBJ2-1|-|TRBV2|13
ASEGTSGSHNEQF
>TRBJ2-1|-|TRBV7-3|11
ASSPVQGGEQF
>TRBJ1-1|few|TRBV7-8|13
ASSFRVPGITEAF
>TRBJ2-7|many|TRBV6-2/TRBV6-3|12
ASKRTFLLYEQY
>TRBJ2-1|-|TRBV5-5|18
ASSLDTGTRSMKGIYEQF
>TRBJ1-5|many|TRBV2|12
ASKGINSNQPQH
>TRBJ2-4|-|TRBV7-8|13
ASSLTTVAKNIQY
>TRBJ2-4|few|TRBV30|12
AWTQSLAKNIQY
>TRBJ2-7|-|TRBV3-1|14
ASSQEIWGSGYEQY
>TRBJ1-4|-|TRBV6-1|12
ASSPRGGVEKLF
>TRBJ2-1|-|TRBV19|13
ASSMSADDYNEQF
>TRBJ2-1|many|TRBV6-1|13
ASSESQGPYNEQF
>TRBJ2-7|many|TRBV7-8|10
ASSRTGREQY
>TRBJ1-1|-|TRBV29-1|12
SVELGAQNTEAF
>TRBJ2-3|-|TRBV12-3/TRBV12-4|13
ASSPGTREGDTQY
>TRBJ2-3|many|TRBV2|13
ASSGQGGVRDTQY
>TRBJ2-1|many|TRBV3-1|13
ASSPPGLSYNEQF
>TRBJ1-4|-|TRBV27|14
ASRKIYRSKEEKLF
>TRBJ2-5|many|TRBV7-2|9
ASSLMETQY
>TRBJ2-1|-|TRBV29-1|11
SSAGGPNNEQF
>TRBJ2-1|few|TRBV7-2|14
ASSLTQGSSYNEQF
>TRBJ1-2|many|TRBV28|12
ASNTPGLVSGYT
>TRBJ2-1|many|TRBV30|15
AWSPSLLAGGYNEQF
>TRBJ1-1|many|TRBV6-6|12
ASSYSGGDTEAF
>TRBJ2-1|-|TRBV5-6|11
ASSFGTDNVQF
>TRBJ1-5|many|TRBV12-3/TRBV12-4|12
ASRPSGSNQPQH
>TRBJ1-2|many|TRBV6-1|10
ASNRVTYGYT
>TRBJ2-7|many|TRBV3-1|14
ASSQDGGLAGYEQY
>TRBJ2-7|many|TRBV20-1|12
SATARAGPYEQY
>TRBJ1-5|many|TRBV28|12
ASSLGRGDQPQH
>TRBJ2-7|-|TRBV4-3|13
ASSQDSRGGYEQY
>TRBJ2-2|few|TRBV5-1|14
ASSAGPSPNTGELF
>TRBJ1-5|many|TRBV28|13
ASDRDSFDNQPQH
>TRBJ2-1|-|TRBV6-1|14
ASSYSGQSAYNEQF